This T cell receptor beta chain was found in a study of control samples from healthy donors and cancer patients (dated by TCRdb to about 2020). Via the germline V gene, CDR1 is SGHTS and CDR2 YDEGEE. From the cysteine through the phenylalanine, the CDR3 covers 16 amino acids. Just the 48-base CDR3 DNA is kept, in frame starting at base 1. V loses 4 bases at its end and J loses 8 bases; junction bases beyond the gene matches: 9. Regarding this clone: Its antigen is still unknown. No clone much larger than this one lies a single base away; base qualities are absent.

The library was generated by the immunoSEQ multiplex PCR assay. Here the immuneACCESS table is served through TCRdb, limited to in-frame sequences with V and J called. Missing clones are a known gap in these copies; in checked studies unresolved V genes cover under half, and the rest lacks a known reason. In all, the sample holds 75,000 to 100,000 clones, and roughly 86% of those were seen once. Over 0.95% of the sample is held by the ten biggest clonotypes. The receptor was derived from a woman in her forties or fifties in good health. Specimen: blood. The V and J segments used are TRBV5-8 and TRBJ2-2; 12 bases in the middle match TRBD2. The CDR3 here reads CASSQGTSGSTGELFF. Read as DNA, the sequence is TGTGCCAGCAGCCAGGGGACTAGCGGGTCTACTGGGGAGCTGTTTTTT.